The T cell receptor (beta chain) described here comes from a study of blood T cell repertoires in COVID-19. Method: immunoSEQ multiplex PCR; TCRdb's copy keeps in-frame clones and lacks some. The data contain under 200,000 clones, approximately 80% of them singletons. V lost 4 bases to trimming and J lost 4 bases; unmatched junction nucleotides: 7. Looked up from germline, CDR1 is SGHNT and CDR2 is YYREEE (reference sequence). The CDR3 sequence is 14 residues long. Cohort assignment relied on participant-reported clinical history. The gene calls are TRBV5-4 and TRBJ1-2, with TRBD1 identical over 7 bases. The clonotype was recovered from a woman aged 55-69 years with acute COVID-19. The sequencing input was PBMCs or T cells enriched from blood (not recorded which). The CDR3 coding sequence is TGTGCCAGCAGCCGACAGGGTGGGGCCTATGGCTACACCTTC. As protein: CASSRQGGAYGYTF.